This passage covers 30 T cell receptor beta chains from one sample sequenced in a study of blood T cell repertoires in COVID-19. Data came from immunoSEQ multiplex PCR; TCRdb stores just in-frame clones and leaves some out. Here the sample spans about 220,000 clones, 84% being singletons. The specimen sequenced was peripheral blood. These receptors were taken from a man aged 35-49 years who had recovered from COVID-19.

V is TRBV2 and J is TRBJ2-2; D may be TRBD1 (6 bases). Germline loops: CDR1 SNHLY, CDR2 FYNNEI. This CDR3 has 14 residues. The V end lost 7 bases, the J end lost 2 bases, and 11 bases lay between the germline ends. The CDR3 nucleotides are TGTGCCAGCACCCAGGGGTATAACACCGGGGAGCTGTTTTTT. Its translation is CASTQGYNTGELFF.

The CDR3 reads CASSEGVLGSDTQYF. The CDR3 DNA reads as TGTGCCAGCAGCGAGGGGGTTTTAGGTTCAGATACGCAGTATTTT. The chain employs TRBV11-2 and TRBJ2-3; weak D call: TRBD1 (6 bases). V dropped 5 bases and J dropped 4 bases, with 16 bases sitting between them. The CDR3 consists of 15 residues. CDR1 and CDR2 (germline): SGHAT, FQNNGV.

V and J are TRBV16 and TRBJ1-1, with D perhaps TRBD1 (5 bases). Germline V gene sequence: CDR1 KGHSY, CDR2 FQNENV. The CDR3 spans 16 residues. V gave up 0 bases and J gave up 4 bases, with 15 bases separating them. This chain's CDR3 is CASSQSRIRAATEAFF. The CDR3 coding sequence is TGTGCCAGCAGCCAATCACGTATCAGGGCCGCCACTGAAGCTTTCTTT.

The rearrangement uses TRBV18 and TRBJ1-1, with D unclear. The CDR3 loop spans 14 amino acids. Germline values: CDR1 KGHSH, CDR2 LQKENI. The V gene lost 6 bases and the J gene lost 6 bases, with 17 bases spanning the gap. CDR3 DNA: TGTGCCAGCTCGCGAGAGGGAAGAGGCGCTGAAGCTTTCTTT. Its translation is CASSREGRGAEAFF.

CDR3 region: CASSSLRGDGYTF. In DNA form, the CDR3 reads TGTGCCAGCAGCTCCCTTCGGGGTGATGGCTACACCTTC. The rearrangement uses TRBV5-5 and TRBJ1-2; D uncertain. This CDR3 is 13 amino acids long. From germline, CDR1 is SGHKS and CDR2 YYEKEE (reference sequence). Trimming took 3 bases from V and 6 from J, leaving 12 bases between them.

The genes are TRBV6-6 and TRBJ1-6; 9 nucleotides match TRBD1. CDR3 size: 15 residues. V lost 3 bases to trimming and J lost 9 bases; unmatched junction nucleotides: 6. CDR1 and CDR2 from the germline V gene are MNHNY and SVGAGI (reference sequence). This CDR3 is CASSYPPDRGSPLHF. DNA for the CDR3: TGTGCCAGCAGTTATCCGCCGGACAGGGGTTCACCCCTCCACTTT.

The chain links TRBV19 to TRBJ1-1; TRBD1 matches 7 bases. The CDR3 has 14 amino acids. V dropped 11 bases and J dropped 8; count of bases not matched to a gene: 17. Germline CDR1 reads LNHDA; CDR2 reads SQIVND (reference sequence). The CDR3 DNA sequence: TGTGCCTCAGGGGGGCGGCAGCCAAGGTTGGAAGCTTTCTTT. It translates to CASGGRQPRLEAFF.

The chain is built from TRBV5-4 and TRBJ2-5; possibly TRBD2 for D (5 bases). Trimming removed 4 bases from V and 2 bases from J, with 9 bases in between. Germline V gene sequence: CDR1 SGHNT, CDR2 YYREEE (reference sequence). There are 13 residues in the CDR3. CDR3 in amino acids: CASSPDWQETQYF. In DNA, the CDR3 is TGTGCCAGCAGCCCGGACTGGCAAGAGACCCAGTACTTC.

The chain joins TRBV29-1 to TRBJ1-1; 9 bases match TRBD1. In germline, CDR1 is SQVTM, CDR2 ANQGSEA. This CDR3 contains 13 residues. Losses at the gene ends were 6 bases for V and 6 bases for J; bases not matched to a gene: 8. DNA for the CDR3: TGCAGCGTGGCGTTTACAGGGGGCTCTGAAGCTTTCTTT. This encodes CSVAFTGGSEAFF. The full variable domain, rest sourced from reference TRBV29-1 and TRBJ1-1, is SAVISQKPSRDICQRGTSLTIQCQVDSQVTMMFWYRQQPGQSLTLIATANQGSEATYESGFVIDKFPISRPNLTFSTLTVSNMSPEDSSIYLCSVAFTGGSEAFFGQGTRLTVV.

CDR3 nucleotide sequence: TGCGCCAGCAGCCAAGTCGGGGTGGCTGGCTACACCTTC. Translating it yields CASSQVGVAGYTF. V is TRBV4-1 and J is TRBJ1-2; D is undetermined. CDR1 is MGHRA and CDR2 is YSYEKL in the germline V gene. The CDR3 is 13 residues long. Trimming removed 1 base from V and 7 bases from J, with 10 bases in between.

The gene calls are TRBV10-3 and TRBJ1-5, with TRBD1 matching over 8 bases. Trimming cost V 2 bases and J 6 bases; bases outside gene matches: 6. The germline V gene encodes CDR1 ENHRY and CDR2 SYGVKD. The CDR3 has 15 residues. DNA of the CDR3: TGTGCCATCAGTGAGCCCGGACAGGGAGGTCAGCCCCAGCATTTT. It yields the protein CAISEPGQGGQPQHF.

The gene calls are TRBV24-1 and TRBJ1-3; 8 positions agree with TRBD1. CDR1 and CDR2 from the germline V gene are KGHDR and SFDVKD. The J segment lost 0 bases and the V segment lost 4 bases, leaving 4 bases of the junction unmatched. This CDR3 is 16 amino acids long. CDR3 region: CATSDWDRSSGNTIYF. The CDR3, as DNA: TGTGCCACCAGTGACTGGGACAGGAGCTCTGGAAACACCATATATTTT.

The V call is TRBV7-8, the J call TRBJ1-3, with 8 bases lining up with TRBD1. There are 18 residues in the CDR3. V dropped 2 bases and J dropped 7; count of bases not matched to a gene: 16. Germline CDR1 reads SGHVS; CDR2 reads FQNEAQ. The CDR3 here is CASSLLPNRGAARNTIYF. CDR3 in DNA: TGTGCCAGCAGCTTACTGCCTAACAGGGGGGCGGCTCGGAACACCATATATTTT.

The V gene is TRBV6-2 or TRBV6-3, the J gene TRBJ2-1, with 9 bases aligning to TRBD1. Unmatched junction bases numbered 4, after V lost 6 bases and J lost 4 bases. The germline CDR1 and CDR2 sequences are MNHEY and SVGEGT. The CDR3 extends over 14 amino acids. CDR3 bases: TGTGCCAGCAGCCGGGACAGGGCTTACAATGAGCAGTTCTTC. It encodes CASSRDRAYNEQFF.

This chain's CDR3 is CASRRDRGEADGYTF. In DNA, the CDR3 is TGTGCCAGCAGGCGCGACAGGGGGGAAGCTGATGGCTACACCTTC. V is TRBV3-1 (or the pseudogene TRBV3-2) and J is TRBJ1-2; 9 nucleotides match TRBD1. With 6 bases clipped from V and 6 bases from J, the junction kept 11 bases outside the gene matches. Germline assignment: CDR1 LGHDT and CDR2 YNNKEL (reference sequence). CDR3 length: 15 residues.

This chain uses TRBV6-6 with TRBJ1-2, with a possible D match to TRBD1 (5 bases). The CDR3 covers 11 residues. CDR1 and CDR2 from the germline V gene are MNHNY and SVGAGI (reference sequence). The V end was cut by 8 bases, the J end by 7 bases, with 11 bases between. Here the CDR3 reads CASDGGGGYTF. The CDR3 DNA follows: TGTGCCAGCGACGGGGGTGGTGGCTACACCTTC.

J is TRBJ2-1 and V is TRBV2, with TRBD1 matching over 9 bases. From germline, CDR1 is SNHLY and CDR2 FYNNEI. V was pared by 5 bases and J by 6 bases, with 2 bases of the junction left unmatched. The CDR3 consists of 13 residues. CDR3 amino acids: CASSPDRGNEQFF. CDR3 nucleotides: TGTGCCAGCAGTCCGGACAGGGGCAATGAGCAGTTCTTC.

This clone was seen a handful of times. The V call is TRBV12-3 or TRBV12-4, the J call TRBJ1-1, with no clear D. The length of the CDR3 is 13 residues. V dropped 2 bases and J dropped 4 bases, with 8 bases sitting between them. The CDR3 DNA is TGTGCCAGCAGTTTACGAGAGGGCACTGAAGCTTTCTTT. It specifies CASSLREGTEAFF.

The table lists this clone with a count of one. This chain uses TRBV25-1 with TRBJ1-1; D is uncertain. Trimming shortened V by 2 bases and J by 3 bases, and 7 bases separated the two germline ends. This CDR3 contains 13 residues. Germline V gene sequence: CDR1 MGHDK, CDR2 SYGVNS. The CDR3 sequence: CASSEGPYTEAFF. CDR3 nucleotide sequence: TGTGCCAGCAGTGAAGGCCCATACACTGAAGCTTTCTTT. The variable domain in full, completed from reference TRBV25-1 and TRBJ1-1, reads EADIYQTPRYLVIGTGKKITLECSQTMGHDKMYWYQQDPGMELHLIHYSYGVNSTEKGDLSSESTVSRIRTEHFPLTLESARPSHTSQYLCASSEGPYTEAFFGQGTRLTVV.

A few counts support this clone. V and J are TRBV6-5 and TRBJ1-2, with D uncertain. There are 15 residues in the CDR3. The germline V gene has CDR1 MNHEY and CDR2 SVGAGI. V was cut by 0 bases and J by 8 bases, with 16 bases left in between. The CDR3 sequence is CASSYSNRPTGGYTF. The CDR3 nucleotides read TGTGCCAGCAGTTACTCGAACCGACCGACCGGGGGCTACACCTTC.

This chain uses TRBV27 with TRBJ2-3; a possible D gene is TRBD2 (5 bases). This CDR3 has 15 residues. Per the germline V gene, CDR1 is MNHEY and CDR2 is SMNVEV (reference sequence). V lost 2 bases and J 0 bases, leaving 9 bases between the germline ends. The CDR3 coding sequence is TGTGCCAGCAGTTTACGGGGATTCAGCACAGATACGCAGTATTTT. As protein: CASSLRGFSTDTQYF.

The genes are TRBV4-3 and TRBJ2-2, with 8 bases aligning to TRBD2. Trimming cost V 4 bases and J 3 bases; bases outside gene matches: 7. This CDR3 has 16 amino acids. CDR1 and CDR2 from the germline V gene are LGHNA and YSLEER. CDR3: CASSPLAGSDTGELFF. As DNA, the CDR3 is TGCGCCAGCAGCCCGCTAGCGGGCTCAGACACCGGGGAGCTGTTTTTT.

This clone appeared once. CDR3 in DNA: TGTGCCACCAGCAGAGATAGTCGCTACACAGATACGCAGTATTTT. Translated, it gives CATSRDSRYTDTQYF. The chain has TRBV15 and TRBJ2-3; D not certain. Trimming took 0 bases from V and 2 from J, leaving 9 bases between them. CDR3 length: 15 residues. Germline V gene lookup returns CDR1 LNHNV and CDR2 YYDKDF (reference sequence).

A word on this clone: In the same sample, other DNA sequences code for this CDR3. This CDR3 is CASSLGGVQPQHF. The DNA of the CDR3 is TGTGCCAGCAGCTTGGGGGGGGTACAGCCCCAGCATTTT. The chain joins TRBV5-6 to TRBJ1-5, with D possibly TRBD1 on 5 matching bases. Germline V gives CDR1 SGHDT, CDR2 YYEEEE. The V end lost 0 bases, the J end lost 7 bases, and 8 bases lay between the germline ends. The CDR3 spans 13 residues.

This clone occurred a few times. The V call is TRBV5-8, the J call TRBJ1-5; weak D call: TRBD1 (6 bases). CDR1 is SGHTS and CDR2 is YDEGEE in the germline V gene. The V end lost 2 bases, the J end lost 3 bases, and 9 bases lay between the germline ends. The CDR3 sequence is 14 residues long. The CDR3 nucleotides are TGTGCCAGCAGCTTACGACAGGACAATCAGCCCCAGCATTTT. This translates into CASSLRQDNQPQHF.

The chain couples TRBV4-1 to TRBJ1-2; tentatively, D is TRBD1 (5 bases). V shed 4 bases and J shed 2 bases, with 5 bases lying between them. The germline CDR1 and CDR2 sequences are MGHRA and YSYEKL. The CDR3 length is 12 residues. The CDR3 here is CASSRQNYGYTF. CDR3 bases: TGCGCCAGCAGCCGACAGAACTATGGCTACACCTTC.

V is TRBV9 and J is TRBJ2-1; maybe TRBD2 (5 bases). Trimming took 3 bases from V and 7 from J, leaving 11 bases between them. The CDR3 totals 13 residues. Germline V gene data show CDR1 as SGDLS and CDR2 as YYNGEE. In DNA form, the CDR3 reads TGTGCCAGCAGCGCGCCTAGCTCGAATGAGCAGTTCTTC. Residues: CASSAPSSNEQFF.

This chain connects TRBV6-7 to TRBJ2-7; the match to TRBD1 covers 7 bases. TRBV6-7 is designated an ORF whose function remains uncertain. J lost 5 bases, V lost 0 bases, and 10 bases had no gene match. CDR3 length equals 16 residues. In DNA form, the CDR3 reads TGTGCCAGCAGTTACTCGAGCCGTCAGGGGGACCACGAGCAGTACTTC. Protein: CASSYSSRQGDHEQYF.

This chain uses TRBV9 with TRBJ2-5; a possible D gene is TRBD2 (5 bases). The CDR3 consists of 15 residues. Trimming stripped 0 bases from V and 4 bases from J, with 13 bases between. The V gene's germline CDR1 is SGDLS and CDR2 YYNGEE. The CDR3 DNA sequence: TGTGCCAGCAGCGTAGGCCCCGTTGGAGGAGAGACCCAGTACTTC. It yields the protein CASSVGPVGGETQYF.

This clone was picked up one time. The chain links TRBV15 to TRBJ1-1; possible D gene TRBD1, 6 bases. V was pared by 6 bases and J by 0 bases, with 8 bases between. CDR1 is LNHNV and CDR2 is YYDKDF in the germline V gene (reference sequence). The CDR3 is 13 amino acids. The CDR3 DNA sequence: TGTGCCACCAGTACAGGGATGAACACTGAAGCTTTCTTT. It specifies CATSTGMNTEAFF.